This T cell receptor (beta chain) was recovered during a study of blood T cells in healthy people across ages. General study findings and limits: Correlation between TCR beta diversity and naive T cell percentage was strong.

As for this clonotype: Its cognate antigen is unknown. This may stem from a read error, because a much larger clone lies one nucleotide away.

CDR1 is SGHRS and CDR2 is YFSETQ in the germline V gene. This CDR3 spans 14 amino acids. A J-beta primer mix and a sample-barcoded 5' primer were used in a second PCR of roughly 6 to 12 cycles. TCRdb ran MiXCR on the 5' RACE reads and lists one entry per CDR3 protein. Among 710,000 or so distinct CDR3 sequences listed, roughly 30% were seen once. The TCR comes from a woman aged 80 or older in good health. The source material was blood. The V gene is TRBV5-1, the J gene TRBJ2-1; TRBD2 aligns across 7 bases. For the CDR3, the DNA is TGCGTCAGCAGCAGGGAGGGATTTAGCGGTGAGCAGTTCTTC. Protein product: CVSSREGFSGEQFF.